Each of the 23 T cell receptor beta chains below was sequenced from the same sample in a study of T cells in Graves' hyperthyroidism and ophthalmopathy. The source material, RNA transcripts, was used to amplify TCR beta CDR3 regions. When the TCR CDR3 underwent first-round RT-PCR, the HTBI primer set was used. One entry per CDR3 protein, called by TCRdb with MiXCR from the multiplex PCR reads. The sample gives roughly 93,000 distinct CDR3 sequences, about 40% of which show up once; roughly a tenth is in the top ten. Source material: peripheral blood or thyroid tissue (not recorded which). Source of these receptors: a woman aged 30 to 39 with Graves' hyperthyroidism.

The V and J genes are TRBV20-1 and TRBJ1-1; 10 bases agree with TRBD1. The CDR3 loop spans 16 amino acids. The junction had 7 bases not matched to a gene; V was cut back by 2 bases and J by 1 base. The germline CDR1 and CDR2 sequences are DFQATT and SNEGSKA (reference sequence). CDR3 DNA: TGCAGTGCTAGACCCGGGACAGGGGCGACGAACACTGAAGCTTTCTTT. It encodes CSARPGTGATNTEAFF.

The sample holds many counts of this clonotype. The chain uses TRBV7-9 and TRBJ2-2; 9 nucleotides agree with TRBD2. The CDR3 totals 14 residues. Germline loops: CDR1 SEHNR, CDR2 FQNEAQ (reference sequence). V lost 5 bases, J lost 4 bases, and 2 bases stayed unmatched. The CDR3 loop is CASSPSGVTGELFF. As DNA, the CDR3 is TGTGCCAGCAGCCCTAGCGGGGTCACCGGGGAGCTGTTTTTT. The entire variable domain, with the rest obtained from reference TRBV7-9 and TRBJ2-2, is as follows: DTGVSQNPRHKITKRGQNVTFRCDPISEHNRLYWYRQTLGQGPEFLTYFQNEAQLEKSRLLSDRFSAERPKGSFSTLEIQRTEQGDSAMYLCASSPSGVTGELFFGEGSRLTVL.

A remark on this clonotype: Lacking the conserved final phenylalanine or tryptophan, this CDR3 likely reflects a read error. The chain joins TRBV10-1 to TRBJ2-7; the D is unclear. Germline-derived CDR1 and CDR2 are WNHNN and SYGVQD (reference sequence). The CDR3 loop spans 8 amino acids. CDR3 region: CASYEQYI. Here the CDR3 DNA reads TGCGCTAGTTACGAGCAGTACATC.

There are many counts of this clonotype. The CDR3 DNA reads TGCAGTGCTGATCAGCCGAAGAGCAATCAGCCCCAGCATTTT. Its protein product is CSADQPKSNQPQHF. The chain employs TRBV20-1 and TRBJ1-5, with D hard to call. Looked up from germline, CDR1 is DFQATT and CDR2 is SNEGSKA (reference sequence). The CDR3 sequence is 14 residues long. Trimming removed 5 bases from V and 1 base from J, with 12 bases in between.

This clonotype was recorded at least ten times. This chain connects TRBV5-1 to TRBJ1-2, with 8 bases lining up with TRBD1. CDR1 is SGHRS and CDR2 is YFSETQ in the germline V gene. The CDR3 length is 15 residues. Trimming at V came to 3 bases and at J to 4 bases, leaving 8 bases not matched to a gene. CDR3: CASSWTGSSGYGYTF. The CDR3 coding sequence is TGCGCCAGCAGCTGGACAGGGAGCTCTGGCTATGGCTACACCTTC.

This chain links TRBV5-1 with TRBJ2-7; no clear D. This CDR3 is built from 15 residues. In germline, CDR1 is SGHRS, CDR2 YFSETQ. V was shortened by 5 bases and J by 0 bases, with 15 bases between the two germline ends. CDR3 protein: CASRRATESSYEQYF. The CDR3 DNA reads TGCGCCAGCAGAAGGGCGACGGAGAGCTCCTACGAGCAGTACTTC.

On this clonotype: The junction and the germline gene differ at one end; a read error may be behind it. The V gene is TRBV20-1, the J gene TRBJ2-7; 8 bases fit TRBD2. This CDR3 spans 15 amino acids. CDR1 is DFQATT and CDR2 is SNEGSKA in the germline V gene (reference sequence). The CDR3 protein is CNAGEPSGYIYEQYF. In nucleotides, the CDR3 is TGCAATGCTGGGGAACCTAGCGGGTACATCTACGAGCAGTACTTC.

This CDR3 reads CASSTPGRYF. DNA for the CDR3: TGTGCCAGCAGCACCCCCGGACGGTACTTC. The chain links TRBV5-6 to TRBJ2-7; D remains ambiguous. The CDR3 has 10 residues. From germline, CDR1 is SGHDT and CDR2 YYEEEE. V was clipped by 4 bases and J by 12 bases, with 11 bases between them.

The chain recombines TRBV27 with TRBJ1-5, with D hard to call. The V gene's germline CDR1 is MNHEY and CDR2 SMNVEV (reference sequence). With 5 bases removed from V and 5 bases from J, the gap between germline ends came to 16 bases. The CDR3 totals 15 residues. The CDR3 region has the DNA TGTGCCAGCAGTCCCACGATCGGTGGGGATCAGCCCCAGCATTTT. Translating gives CASSPTIGGDQPQHF.

This clonotype was counted many times. The chain combines TRBV28 with TRBJ2-7, with a tentative D call TRBD2 (5 bases). CDR1 is MDHEN, CDR2 SYDVKM, per germline. V was trimmed by 6 bases and J by 4 bases, leaving 16 bases between them. This CDR3 is built from 14 residues. This chain's CDR3 is CASSLDGILYEQYF. The CDR3 nucleotides are TGTGCCAGCAGCTTGGACGGGATTCTGTACGAGCAGTACTTC.

This rearrangement joins TRBV29-1 to TRBJ1-2; D is possibly TRBD1 (6 bases). Germline V lookup: CDR1 SQVTM, CDR2 ANQGSEA. The V gene lost 7 bases and the J gene lost 4 bases, with 19 bases spanning the gap. CDR3 length: 14 residues. As DNA, the CDR3 is TGCAGCGACGACAGTGGGGGGCTTGGCTATGGCTACACCTTC. Its protein product is CSDDSGGLGYGYTF.

The chain links TRBV6-1 to TRBJ2-7; 9 nucleotides line up with TRBD2. CDR3 length: 17 amino acids. Germline assignment: CDR1 MNHNS and CDR2 SASEGT. J lost 2 bases, V lost 1 base, and 9 bases had no gene match. CDR3 DNA sequence: TGTGCCAGCAGTGAAGTTTTTAGGGTAGCGGGAGCCTACGAGCAGTACTTC. Its protein is CASSEVFRVAGAYEQYF.

The chain has TRBV20-1 and TRBJ2-7, with TRBD2 matching over 9 bases. The CDR3 contains 12 residues. After removal of 2 bases from V and 7 bases from J, the junction contained 3 bases not matched to a gene. Germline values: CDR1 DFQATT, CDR2 SNEGSKA (reference sequence). The CDR3 reads CSARIAGEEQYF. DNA of the CDR3: TGCAGTGCTAGAATAGCGGGAGAGGAGCAGTACTTC.

A note on this clonotype: Sequence at one end of the junction differs from germline and may be a read error. V usage is TRBV7-3 and J usage is TRBJ1-2; 8 bases agree with TRBD1. The germline V gene encodes CDR1 SGHTA and CDR2 FQGTGA. The CDR3 has 16 residues. The chain's CDR3 is CAGRGLIRRANYGYTF. CDR3 nucleotides: TGTGCCGGCAGGGGGCTGATCAGGAGAGCTAACTATGGCTACACCTTC.

About this clonotype itself: One end of the junction fails to match germline, which may point to a read error. The V gene is TRBV7-9, the J gene TRBJ2-5; D is possibly TRBD2 (6 bases). The CDR3 contains 14 residues. Germline values: CDR1 SEHNR, CDR2 FQNEAQ (reference sequence). CDR3: CASSWGPSRETQHF. Here the CDR3 DNA reads TGTGCCAGCAGCTGGGGCCCTAGTCGGGAGACCCAGCACTTC.

CDR3 sequence (DNA): TGCAGTGCTAGCGGAACAGAGTTACATAGCAATCAGCCCCAGCATTTT. This gives the protein CSASGTELHSNQPQHF. The chain joins TRBV20-1 to TRBJ1-5; no reliable D call. Germline V gives CDR1 DFQATT, CDR2 SNEGSKA (reference sequence). The CDR3 length is 16 residues. V lost 3 bases to trimming and J lost 0 bases, with 15 bases between them.

This clonotype has at least ten counts. The genes are TRBV5-1 and TRBJ2-7, with D tentatively TRBD1 (6 bases). Germline-derived CDR1 and CDR2 are SGHRS and YFSETQ. The germline V and J ends were trimmed by 4 bases and 6 bases, with 11 bases remaining between them. The CDR3 is 12 residues long. Here the CDR3 DNA reads TGCGCCAGCAGCGTGACAGGACCCGAGCAGTACTTC. Its translation: CASSVTGPEQYF.

This clonotype has at least ten counts. The chain joins TRBV5-1 to TRBJ2-6, with D possibly matching TRBD2 (5 bases). Trimming stripped 2 bases from V and 2 bases from J, with 8 bases between. The CDR3 extends over 15 amino acids. CDR1 SGHRS and CDR2 YFSETQ come from the germline V gene. CDR3 amino acids: CASSLLEAGANVLTF. DNA of the CDR3: TGCGCCAGCAGCTTATTGGAGGCTGGGGCCAACGTCCTGACTTTC.

CDR3 loop: CASSLGLYQETQYF. The CDR3 DNA is TGTGCCAGCAGCTTGGGCTTGTACCAAGAGACCCAGTACTTC. This rearrangement joins TRBV5-6 to TRBJ2-5; no reliable D call. The length of the CDR3 is 14 residues. Germline lookup yields CDR1 SGHDT and CDR2 YYEEEE. V dropped 0 bases and J dropped 0 bases, with 6 bases sitting between them.

This clonotype was counted many times. The chain joins TRBV10-3 to TRBJ2-2, with 7 bases fitting TRBD2. This CDR3 has 14 residues. The V and J ends lost 6 bases and 5 bases, in that order; junction bases with no gene match: 6. Germline CDR1 is ENHRY and CDR2 is SYGVKD. CDR3 sequence (DNA): TGTGCCATCAGGGATTTAGCGGGTACCGGGGAGCTGTTTTTT. This codes for CAIRDLAGTGELFF.

This clonotype has a count of ten or more. This chain joins TRBV5-1 and TRBJ1-6; TRBD1 matches at 7 bases. After removal of 1 base from V and 6 bases from J, the junction contained 4 bases not matched to a gene. Germline CDR1 and CDR2: SGHRS and YFSETQ. The CDR3 is 15 amino acids. The CDR3 is CASSLTGQRNSPLHF. The CDR3 DNA is TGCGCCAGCAGCTTGACGGGACAGCGTAATTCACCCCTCCACTTT.

This clonotype was counted at least ten times. The chain is built from TRBV19 and TRBJ1-2; a possible D gene is TRBD1 (5 bases). This CDR3 has 14 residues. V dropped 6 bases and J dropped 3 bases, with 14 bases sitting between them. The germline V gene has CDR1 LNHDA and CDR2 SQIVND (reference sequence). This CDR3 is CASSNLGTHYGYTF. As DNA, the CDR3 is TGTGCCAGTAGCAACCTTGGGACCCACTATGGCTACACCTTC.

At least ten counts were recorded for this clonotype. Germline and junction disagree at one end, which may indicate a read error. V is TRBV28 and J is TRBJ1-6; no clear D. Germline CDR1 and CDR2: MDHEN and SYDVKM. This CDR3 has 14 residues. This CDR3 is CASSPSWYSSPLHF. The CDR3 DNA sequence: TGTGCCAGCAGCCCGTCGTGGTATAGTTCACCCCTCCACTTT.